The 30 T cell receptor beta chains reported below all come from one sample, sequenced in a study of blood T cell repertoires in COVID-19. The data were produced by immunoSEQ multiplex PCR, yet TCRdb's version contains in-frame clones alone and is incomplete. Among 350,000 to 400,000 clones listed, around 89% were seen once. Sample: PBMCs or T cells enriched from blood (not recorded which). These receptors were obtained from a man aged 18 to 35 who had recovered from COVID-19.

The chain is built from TRBV25-1 and TRBJ2-4, with 7 nucleotides matching TRBD2. Germline V gives CDR1 MGHDK, CDR2 SYGVNS. The CDR3 covers 16 residues. After removal of 7 bases from V and 2 bases from J, the junction contained 11 bases not matched to a gene. As DNA, the CDR3 is TGTGCCAGCACCCCATCGTGGAGCGGGACCAAAAACATTCAGTACTTC. Encoded protein: CASTPSWSGTKNIQYF. The whole variable domain, filled in from reference TRBV25-1 and TRBJ2-4, reads EADIYQTPRYLVIGTGKKITLECSQTMGHDKMYWYQQDPGMELHLIHYSYGVNSTEKGDLSSESTVSRIRTEHFPLTLESARPSHTSQYLCASTPSWSGTKNIQYFGAGTRLSVL.

The chain uses TRBV15 and TRBJ1-6, with 7 bases that match TRBD1. Germline CDR1 and CDR2: LNHNV and YYDKDF (reference sequence). Germline trimming cut 5 bases from V and 0 bases from J; bases unmatched to any gene: 10. This CDR3 contains 18 residues. CDR3 residues: CATSSRTGQSSYNSPLHF. DNA for the CDR3: TGTGCCACCAGCTCCCGGACAGGCCAGAGCTCCTATAATTCACCCCTCCACTTT.

The chain has TRBV3-1 (or the pseudogene TRBV3-2) and TRBJ2-1, with 10 bases lining up with TRBD2. This CDR3 has 16 amino acids. Trimming cost V 4 bases and J 5 bases; bases outside gene matches: 8. Germline V CDR1 and CDR2: LGHDT, YNNKEL (reference sequence). The CDR3 coding sequence is TGTGCCAGCAGCCCCGTAGCGGGGGGCCAGGACAATGAGCAGTTCTTC. This translates into CASSPVAGGQDNEQFF.

The chain uses TRBV4-1 and TRBJ1-4, with 7 bases aligning to TRBD1. With 4 bases clipped from V and 5 bases from J, the junction kept 13 bases outside the gene matches. CDR1 is MGHRA and CDR2 is YSYEKL in the germline V gene. The CDR3 loop spans 17 amino acids. The CDR3 sequence: CASSLGRPGQRNEKLFF. The DNA for the CDR3 is TGCGCCAGCAGCCTAGGGAGACCGGGACAGAGAAATGAAAAACTGTTTTTT.

This chain connects TRBV2 to TRBJ2-2; 7 nucleotides align to TRBD2. Germline-derived CDR1 and CDR2 are SNHLY and FYNNEI. V trimming: 1 base; J trimming: 6 bases; junction bases outside the gene matches: 5. The CDR3 consists of 15 residues. CDR3 in DNA: TGTGCCAGCAGTGAAGTTCCACTAGCGCCCGGGGAGCTGTTTTTT. It encodes CASSEVPLAPGELFF. The full variable domain, completed using reference TRBV2 and TRBJ2-2, is EPEVTQTPSHQVTQMGQEVILRCVPISNHLYFYWYRQILGQKVEFLVSFYNNEISEKSEIFDDQFSVERPDGSNFTLKIRSTKLEDSAMYFCASSEVPLAPGELFFGEGSRLTVL.

This chain connects TRBV6-2 or TRBV6-3 to TRBJ1-4; weak D call: TRBD1 (6 bases). Trimming took off 4 bases at V and 13 bases at J, with 16 bases between the two ends. The CDR3 is made up of 13 amino acids. Per germline, CDR1 MNHEY and CDR2 SVGEGT. CDR3 coding DNA: TGTGCCAGCAGTTCGGACAGATTGGTAGGACTGTTTTTT. Translating gives CASSSDRLVGLFF.

The rearrangement joins TRBV23-1 to TRBJ2-7; D perhaps matches TRBD1 (6 bases). TRBV23-1 is recorded as an ORF, its role being uncertain. The V and J ends lost 5 bases and 3 bases respectively, with 11 bases between them. The CDR3 sequence is 13 residues long. The CDR3: CASSSGAFYEQYF. The CDR3 DNA is TGCGCCAGCAGTTCAGGGGCTTTCTACGAGCAGTACTTC.

V is TRBV9 and J is TRBJ1-1; D gene unclear. This CDR3 is 14 amino acids long. Germline CDR1 reads SGDLS; CDR2 reads YYNGEE. V lost 0 bases and J lost 1, with 7 bases in between. DNA for the CDR3: TGTGCCAGCAGCGTAGGACGGGAGAACACTGAAGCTTTCTTT. Translation gives CASSVGRENTEAFF.

The J gene is TRBJ2-7, the V gene TRBV19, with TRBD1 matching 7 bases. CDR1 is LNHDA and CDR2 is SQIVND in the germline V gene (reference sequence). This CDR3 contains 16 residues. V lost 3 bases, J lost 1 base, and 9 bases stayed unmatched. The CDR3 region is CASSMGRQGSSYEQYF. The CDR3 nucleotides read TGTGCCAGTAGTATGGGACGACAGGGTAGTTCCTACGAGCAGTACTTC.

This clone was counted only a few times. Other DNA variants within this sample encode the same CDR3. The chain combines TRBV5-4 with TRBJ2-3; 12 bases match TRBD2. V was pared by 4 bases and J by 4 bases, with 4 bases of the junction left unmatched. Per the germline V gene, CDR1 is SGHNT and CDR2 is YYREEE (reference sequence). The CDR3 is 15 residues long. This CDR3 is CASSLAGGRADTQYF. For the CDR3, the DNA is TGTGCCAGCAGCCTAGCGGGGGGGCGTGCAGATACGCAGTATTTT.

V is TRBV20-1 and J is TRBJ2-7; D perhaps matches TRBD1 (6 bases). V lost 4 bases and J 7 bases, leaving 23 bases between the germline ends. This CDR3 region has 15 residues. Germline V CDR1 and CDR2: DFQATT, SNEGSKA (reference sequence). CDR3 bases: TGCAGTGCTATTGATGCCCCCGGGACAACGGGGGAGCAGTACTTC. Translation: CSAIDAPGTTGEQYF.

This chain connects TRBV3-1 (or the pseudogene TRBV3-2) to TRBJ1-1, with no clear D. The CDR3 runs to 13 residues. V was clipped by 1 base and J by 8 bases, with 11 bases between them. The V gene's germline CDR1 is LGHDT and CDR2 YNNKEL (reference sequence). The CDR3 here is CASSQVSGGEAFF. The CDR3 bases are TGTGCCAGCAGCCAAGTCTCTGGAGGGGAAGCTTTCTTT.

J is TRBJ1-6 and V is TRBV2; weak D call: TRBD1 (5 bases). Germline CDR1 reads SNHLY; CDR2 reads FYNNEI. This CDR3 is 12 amino acids long. Trimming removed 6 bases at V and 7 bases at J, with 7 bases between. The CDR3 here is CASRTANSPLHF. The CDR3 region has the DNA TGTGCCAGCAGGACAGCCAATTCACCCCTCCACTTT.

This clone was seen at least ten times. The chain links TRBV20-1 to TRBJ1-1; D is unresolved. This CDR3 is built from 13 residues. The V end lost 3 bases, the J end lost 0 bases, and 8 bases lay between the germline ends. Germline V gene data show CDR1 as DFQATT and CDR2 as SNEGSKA (reference sequence). CDR3 sequence: CSASPGVNTEAFF. DNA for the CDR3: TGCAGTGCTAGTCCCGGAGTGAACACTGAAGCTTTCTTT.

The chain employs TRBV19 and TRBJ1-2, with 7 bases lining up with TRBD1. In germline, CDR1 is LNHDA, CDR2 SQIVND (reference sequence). The CDR3 extends over 13 amino acids. Trimming took 6 bases from V and 1 from J; bases not matched to a gene: 2. CDR3 sequence (DNA): TGTGCCAGTAGCCGGGACAGTAACTATGGCTACACCTTC. It specifies CASSRDSNYGYTF.

This rearrangement joins TRBV2 to TRBJ2-3, with D unresolved. This CDR3 spans 12 amino acids. The germline gives CDR1 SNHLY, CDR2 FYNNEI. The V gene lost 8 bases and the J gene lost 6 bases, with 12 bases spanning the gap. As DNA, the CDR3 is TGTGCCAGCGATAGAGGATTGGATACGCAGTATTTT. This sequence encodes CASDRGLDTQYF.

This clone came up a few times. V usage is TRBV19 and J usage is TRBJ2-1, with TRBD2 identical over 9 bases. CDR1 and CDR2 (germline): LNHDA, SQIVND (reference sequence). Trimming cost V 3 bases and J 5 bases; bases outside gene matches: 5. The CDR3 has 15 residues. The CDR3 protein is CASSIGERGDNEQFF. The CDR3 region has the DNA TGTGCCAGTAGTATCGGGGAGCGGGGGGACAATGAGCAGTTCTTC. The entire variable domain, with the rest obtained from reference TRBV19 and TRBJ2-1, is as follows: DGGITQSPKYLFRKEGQNVTLSCEQNLNHDAMYWYRQDPGQGLRLIYYSQIVNDFQKGDIAEGYSVSREKKESFPLTVTSAQKNPTAFYLCASSIGERGDNEQFFGPGTRLTVL.

The V call is TRBV27, the J call TRBJ1-4; 8 bases align to TRBD1. This CDR3 comprises 14 residues. J lost 8 bases, V lost 10 bases, and 12 bases had no gene match. Per germline, CDR1 MNHEY and CDR2 SMNVEV (reference sequence). CDR3 region: CATHGQGKREKLFF. DNA for the CDR3: TGTGCCACCCACGGACAGGGTAAACGGGAAAAACTGTTTTTT. Together with reference TRBV27 and TRBJ1-4, the CDR3 gives the full variable domain: EAQVTQNPRYLITVTGKKLTVTCSQNMNHEYMSWYRQDPGLGLRQIYYSMNVEVTDKGDVPEGYKVSRKEKRNFPLILESPSPNQTSLYFCATHGQGKREKLFFGSGTQLSVL.

V usage is TRBV27 and J usage is TRBJ1-1, with D possibly TRBD1 on 5 matching bases. V lost 9 bases and J 4 bases, leaving 15 bases between the germline ends. Germline values: CDR1 MNHEY, CDR2 SMNVEV (reference sequence). The CDR3 is 13 residues long. The CDR3 DNA is TGTGCCAGTTATTCAGGGAGGGTCACTGAAGCTTTCTTT. This translates into CASYSGRVTEAFF.

The chain combines TRBV4-3 with TRBJ1-6; D gene uncertain. The CDR3 is made up of 16 amino acids. Germline V gene lookup returns CDR1 LGHNA and CDR2 YSLEER. The ends were cut back, 4 bases at V and 0 bases at J, with 10 bases in the middle. The CDR3 DNA follows: TGCGCCAGCAGCCCGAGTTCCCTCTCCTATAATTCACCCCTCCACTTT. Protein sequence: CASSPSSLSYNSPLHF.

This sequence joins TRBV3-1 (or the pseudogene TRBV3-2) and TRBJ2-1; TRBD2 is a possible D gene (6 bases). The CDR3 contains 12 residues. V was clipped by 4 bases and J by 7 bases, with 8 bases between them. Germline CDR1 reads LGHDT; CDR2 reads YNNKEL (reference sequence). The CDR3 sequence: CASSPAGNEQFF. In DNA, the CDR3 is TGTGCCAGCAGCCCCGCGGGGAATGAGCAGTTCTTC.

The chain recombines TRBV9 with TRBJ1-2; 8 bases match TRBD1. Germline V gene data show CDR1 as SGDLS and CDR2 as YYNGEE. The CDR3 contains 17 residues. V was pared by 6 bases and J by 5 bases, with 18 bases of the junction left unmatched. CDR3 protein: CASNHRGQGNSKYGYTF. The CDR3 nucleotides read TGTGCCAGCAACCACCGCGGACAGGGTAATAGTAAATATGGCTACACCTTC.

Worth noting for this clone: Only one base separates this from a far larger clonotype, so it likely reflects a read error. The chain joins TRBV11-2 to TRBJ2-3; 13 positions agree with TRBD2. The CDR3 contains 15 residues. Germline CDR1 SGHAT, CDR2 FQNNGV. V shed 6 bases and J 4 bases; nucleotides not matched to a gene: 4. For the CDR3, the DNA is TGTGCCAGCAGAGAACTAGCGGGGGGGCCAGATACGCAGTATTTT. It codes for CASRELAGGPDTQYF. The full variable domain, in which reference TRBV11-2 and TRBJ2-3 provide the parts outside the CDR3, is EAGVAQSPRYKIIEKRQSVAFWCNPISGHATLYWYQQILGQGPKLLIQFQNNGVVDDSQLPKDRFSAERLKGVDSTLKIQPAKLEDSAVYLCASRELAGGPDTQYFGPGTRLTVL.

The chain carries TRBV29-1 and TRBJ2-3; no clear D. Looked up from germline, CDR1 is SQVTM and CDR2 is ANQGSEA. The CDR3 loop spans 11 amino acids. Between the trimmed V and J ends, which lost 0 bases and 7 bases, there was a span of 5 bases. Written as DNA, the CDR3 is TGCAGCGTTGAAGATCTGTATACGCAGTATTTT. This translates into CSVEDLYTQYF.

V gene TRBV5-8 combines with J gene TRBJ2-7; D may be TRBD1 (6 bases). Germline V gene data show CDR1 as SGHTS and CDR2 as YDEGEE. Trimming pared 2 bases from V and 6 bases from J, leaving 12 bases between. This CDR3 has 13 amino acids. CDR3 bases: TGTGCCAGCAGCTTACAGGGCAGGGGCGAGCAGTACTTC. Protein product: CASSLQGRGEQYF.

This rearrangement joins TRBV6-4 to TRBJ2-5; TRBD2 matches 8 bases. J gave up 2 bases and V 3 bases, and 5 bases lay outside the gene matches. Germline values: CDR1 MRHNA, CDR2 SNTAGT. CDR3 size: 15 residues. Written as DNA, the CDR3 is TGTGCCAGCAGTGAGGCAGCGGGGGTGCAAGAGACCCAGTACTTC. As protein: CASSEAAGVQETQYF.

The V and J genes are TRBV19 and TRBJ2-7; D is unclear. Germline CDR1 is LNHDA and CDR2 is SQIVND (reference sequence). The CDR3 is 16 amino acids. Deletions cut 7 bases from V and 3 bases from J, with 22 bases between. The CDR3 coding sequence is TGTGCCAGTACCCCTGAGCATAGTGTAACCGTCTACGAGCAGTACTTC. This sequence encodes CASTPEHSVTVYEQYF.

The sample holds a few counts of this clone. The sample has other DNA sequences that encode this CDR3 too. The chain combines TRBV5-1 with TRBJ1-2; D not certain. Germline loops: CDR1 SGHRS, CDR2 YFSETQ. Trimming removed 0 bases at V and 3 bases at J, with 6 bases between. The CDR3 is 13 amino acids. The CDR3 loop reads CASSLAGDYGYTF. Written as DNA, the CDR3 is TGCGCCAGCAGCTTGGCCGGGGACTATGGCTACACCTTC.

The V gene is TRBV7-2, the J gene TRBJ2-2, with 8 bases that match TRBD1. CDR1 is SGHTA, CDR2 FQGNSA, per germline. The CDR3 has 16 residues. The ends lost 4 bases at V and 2 bases at J; junction bases unmatched: 6. CDR3 bases: TGTGCCAGCAGCTATCCGGGACAGGAAAACACCGGGGAGCTGTTTTTT. Translation: CASSYPGQENTGELFF.

CDR3 bases: TGTGCCAGCAGCCCGTCTGGGACAGCTAACTATGGCTACACCTTC. This gives the protein CASSPSGTANYGYTF. The chain employs TRBV4-2 and TRBJ1-2; 7 bases are shared with TRBD1. Trimming removed 4 bases from V and 0 bases from J; junction bases left unmatched: 5. The germline CDR1 and CDR2 sequences are LGHNA and YNFKEQ. The CDR3 runs 15 residues.